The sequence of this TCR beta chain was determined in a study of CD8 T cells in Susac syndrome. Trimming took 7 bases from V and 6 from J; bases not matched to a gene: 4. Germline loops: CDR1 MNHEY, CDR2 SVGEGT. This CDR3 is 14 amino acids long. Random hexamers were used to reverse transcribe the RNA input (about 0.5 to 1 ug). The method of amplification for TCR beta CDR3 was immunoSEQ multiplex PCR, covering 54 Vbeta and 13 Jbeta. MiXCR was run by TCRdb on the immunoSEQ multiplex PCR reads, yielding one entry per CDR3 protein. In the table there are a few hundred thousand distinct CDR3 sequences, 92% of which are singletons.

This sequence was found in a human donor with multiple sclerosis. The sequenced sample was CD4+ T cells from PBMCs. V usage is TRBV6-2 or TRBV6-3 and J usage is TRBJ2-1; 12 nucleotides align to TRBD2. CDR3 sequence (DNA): TGTGCCAGCACGGAACTAGCGGGAGGCAATGAGCAGTTCTTC. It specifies CASTELAGGNEQFF.